Below, 18 T cell receptor beta chains from the same sample are listed, as sequenced in a study of T-cell memory formation after mild COVID-19. Each CDR3 protein gets one entry after TCRdb re-called the 5' RACE reads with MiXCR. The table includes fewer than 90,000 distinct CDR3 sequences, over 10% detected once. Source material: PBMCs or a T cell subset sorted from them (not recorded which). These receptors all come from a man between 18 and 35 years old who had mild COVID-19 (a few samples of this study predate the infection). Cell type and time point are not known.

V is TRBV7-9 and J is TRBJ1-2, with D possibly TRBD1 on 5 matching bases. This CDR3 spans 14 amino acids. The germline V and J ends were trimmed by 2 bases and 8 bases, with 15 bases remaining between them. Germline V gene sequence: CDR1 SEHNR, CDR2 FQNEAQ (reference sequence). CDR3 DNA sequence: TGTGCCAGCAGCTTATTAGGTGACAGATACGGCTACACCTTC. It specifies CASSLLGDRYGYTF. The complete variable domain, with remaining parts taken from reference TRBV7-9 and TRBJ1-2, reads DTGVSQNPRHKITKRGQNVTFRCDPISEHNRLYWYRQTLGQGPEFLTYFQNEAQLEKSRLLSDRFSAERPKGSFSTLEIQRTEQGDSAMYLCASSLLGDRYGYTFGSGTRLTVV.

The chain is built from TRBV29-1 and TRBJ1-2; 8 bases are a match to TRBD1. The CDR3 has 13 amino acids. Germline CDR1 is SQVTM and CDR2 is ANQGSEA. V lost 1 base and J lost 4; bases outside the gene matches: 2. The CDR3 DNA is TGCAGCGTTGAAGCAGGGGGCCTCTATGGCTACACCTTC. Its protein is CSVEAGGLYGYTF.

This clonotype has a handful of counts. The chain uses TRBV7-9 and TRBJ2-1; maybe TRBD1 (5 bases). The germline V gene has CDR1 SEHNR and CDR2 FQNEAQ (reference sequence). The V and J ends lost 5 bases and 0 bases respectively, with 20 bases between them. The CDR3 runs 18 residues. CDR3 DNA: TGTGCCAGCAGCGCCACACTCGACAGCTCATACTCCTACAATGAGCAGTTCTTC. Protein: CASSATLDSSYSYNEQFF. The entire variable domain, with the rest obtained from reference TRBV7-9 and TRBJ2-1, is as follows: DTGVSQNPRHKITKRGQNVTFRCDPISEHNRLYWYRQTLGQGPEFLTYFQNEAQLEKSRLLSDRFSAERPKGSFSTLEIQRTEQGDSAMYLCASSATLDSSYSYNEQFFGPGTRLTVL.

The chain has TRBV7-9 and TRBJ2-5, with D perhaps being TRBD1 or TRBD2 (5 bases each). This CDR3 has 14 residues. V lost 6 bases, J lost 2 bases, and 13 bases lay in between. Germline V gene lookup returns CDR1 SEHNR and CDR2 FQNEAQ (reference sequence). DNA for the CDR3: TGTGCCAGCAGGCACCGGGACGGACAAGAGACCCAGTACTTC. Protein sequence: CASRHRDGQETQYF.

In its sample, this clonotype was seen a few times. The gene calls are TRBV25-1 and TRBJ2-3; 8 positions match TRBD2. The CDR3 runs 16 residues. Germline V gene sequence: CDR1 MGHDK, CDR2 SYGVNS. After removal of 2 bases from V and 2 bases from J, the junction contained 6 bases not matched to a gene. The CDR3 here is CASSERSGGDTDTQYF. The CDR3 DNA reads as TGTGCCAGCAGTGAACGAAGCGGGGGTGACACAGATACGCAGTATTTT.

In this sample, this clonotype turned up a few times. The chain links TRBV9 to TRBJ2-2; 8 nucleotides align to TRBD2. Germline V CDR1 and CDR2: SGDLS, YYNGEE. V trimming: 3 bases; J trimming: 6 bases; junction bases outside the gene matches: 10. The CDR3 contains 16 residues. The CDR3 loop is CASSDRTSPGPGELFF. The CDR3 nucleotides are TGTGCCAGCAGCGACAGGACTAGCCCGGGGCCCGGGGAGCTGTTTTTT.

V usage is TRBV4-3 and J usage is TRBJ1-2; D is possibly TRBD1 (5 bases). The V gene lost 2 bases and the J gene lost 0 bases, with 13 bases spanning the gap. The CDR3 is 16 amino acids. CDR1 is LGHNA and CDR2 is YSLEER in the germline V gene. CDR3 residues: CASSQIGTDPNYGYTF. The CDR3 DNA is TGCGCCAGCAGCCAAATAGGGACGGACCCTAACTATGGCTACACCTTC.

The count of this clonotype is one. The gene calls are TRBV6-5 and TRBJ1-1, with D uncertain. CDR1 is MNHEY, CDR2 SVGAGI, per germline. Trimming pared 5 bases from V and 5 bases from J, leaving 21 bases between. This CDR3 is built from 16 residues. Here the CDR3 reads CASSGVIQMSGTEAFF. CDR3 DNA: TGTGCCAGCAGTGGGGTGATCCAGATGTCGGGAACTGAAGCTTTCTTT.

The genes are TRBV15 and TRBJ2-1; D is perhaps TRBD2 (5 bases). V lost 2 bases, J lost 4 bases, and 12 bases lay in between. CDR3 size: 15 residues. The germline V gene has CDR1 LNHNV and CDR2 YYDKDF (reference sequence). As DNA, the CDR3 is TGTGCCACCAGCAGAAGCCCGCCGGGATACAATGAGCAGTTCTTC. It yields the protein CATSRSPPGYNEQFF.

The sample holds a few counts of this clonotype. The chain employs TRBV11-2 and TRBJ2-3, with 8 bases aligning to TRBD2. The CDR3 sequence is 15 residues long. The V and J ends lost 2 bases and 1 base, in that order; junction bases with no gene match: 2. The germline V gene encodes CDR1 SGHAT and CDR2 FQNNGV. The CDR3 sequence is CASSLREGGTDTQYF. Here the CDR3 DNA reads TGTGCCAGCAGCTTACGGGAGGGGGGCACAGATACGCAGTATTTT.

This clonotype was counted ten times or more. This chain joins TRBV4-2 and TRBJ2-2; a weak D match, TRBD2 (6 bases). The ends were cut back, 5 bases at V and 2 bases at J, with 12 bases in the middle. CDR1 LGHNA and CDR2 YNFKEQ come from the germline V gene. CDR3 length: 15 residues. CDR3 protein: CASSSRDENTGELFF. CDR3 nucleotide sequence: TGTGCCAGCAGCTCGCGGGACGAAAACACCGGGGAGCTGTTTTTT.

This clonotype appeared a single time. The chain is built from TRBV20-1 and TRBJ1-1; 10 bases agree with TRBD1. CDR3 length: 12 amino acids. Trimming took 5 bases from V and 6 from J; bases not matched to a gene: 3. CDR1 is DFQATT, CDR2 SNEGSKA, per germline (reference sequence). CDR3 DNA sequence: TGCAGTGCTCGTGGACAGGGGGCTGAAGCTTTCTTT. It is translated as CSARGQGAEAFF.

This sequence joins TRBV4-1 and TRBJ2-3; 12 nucleotides line up with TRBD2. J lost 2 bases, V lost 0 bases, and 3 bases had no gene match. Germline CDR1 MGHRA, CDR2 YSYEKL. This CDR3 comprises 17 residues. The CDR3 bases are TGCGCCAGCAGCCAAGACGGACTAGCGGGGACCACAGATACGCAGTATTTT. It codes for CASSQDGLAGTTDTQYF.

The table lists this clonotype with many counts. This chain links TRBV6-2 or TRBV6-3 with TRBJ1-6; 9 positions match TRBD1. The CDR3 runs 15 residues. Germline trimming cut 7 bases from V and 6 bases from J; bases unmatched to any gene: 7. Per germline, CDR1 MNHEY and CDR2 SVGEGT. For the CDR3, the DNA is TGTGCCAGCACAGTTGGACAGGGGTTTAATTCACCCCTCCACTTT. Translation: CASTVGQGFNSPLHF.

In this sample, this clonotype turned up a few times. The genes are TRBV4-1 and TRBJ1-2; 8 bases fit TRBD1. The CDR3 extends over 16 amino acids. V was clipped by 2 bases and J by 2 bases; unmatched bases: 7. Germline V gene lookup returns CDR1 MGHRA and CDR2 YSYEKL. In nucleotides, the CDR3 is TGCGCCAGCAGCCAAAACCGGGACAGGATGAACTATGGCTACACCTTC. Its protein is CASSQNRDRMNYGYTF.

This chain links TRBV10-2 with TRBJ2-2; the D gene is possibly TRBD1 (6 bases). V was trimmed by 0 bases and J by 6 bases, leaving 14 bases between them. Germline V CDR1 and CDR2: WSHSY, SAAADI. The CDR3 totals 16 residues. CDR3 residues: CASSESMGAGSGELFF. As DNA, the CDR3 is TGCGCCAGCAGTGAGTCGATGGGGGCTGGATCCGGGGAGCTGTTTTTT.

The rearrangement uses TRBV15 and TRBJ1-1, with unresolved D. Germline V gene data show CDR1 as LNHNV and CDR2 as YYDKDF (reference sequence). The CDR3 runs to 16 residues. The V and J ends lost 0 bases and 1 base respectively, with 12 bases between them. The CDR3 sequence is CATSRDRRGKNTEAFF. As DNA, the CDR3 is TGTGCCACCAGCAGAGATCGTCGGGGAAAGAACACTGAAGCTTTCTTT. The variable domain in full, with the rest retrieved from reference TRBV15 and TRBJ1-1, is DAMVIQNPRYQVTQFGKPVTLSCSQTLNHNVMYWYQQKSSQAPKLLFHYYDKDFNNEADTPDNFQSRRPNTSFCFLDIRSPGLGDTAMYLCATSRDRRGKNTEAFFGQGTRLTVV.

Only a few counts were recorded for this clonotype. J is TRBJ2-7 and V is TRBV6-1, with 8 bases identical to TRBD1. Germline values: CDR1 MNHNS, CDR2 SASEGT. The CDR3 consists of 13 residues. V shed 4 bases, J shed 3 bases, and the junction held 2 bases outside the gene matches. The CDR3 coding sequence is TGTGCCAGCAGTGGGACAGGGTTCTACGAGCAGTACTTC. This encodes CASSGTGFYEQYF.